A single sample gave rise to the 25 T cell receptor beta chains below, sequenced in a study of blood T cell repertoires in COVID-19. This table comes from immunoSEQ multiplex PCR, and its TCRdb copy is limited to in-frame clones, with some not included. Here the sample spans 250,000 to 300,000 clones, about nine tenths being singletons. Material: peripheral blood. The receptor set was obtained from a woman aged 25 to 39 with COVID-19, enrolled during active disease.

This chain connects TRBV7-2 to TRBJ1-1, with D unclear. CDR1 is SGHTA, CDR2 FQGNSA, per germline. The CDR3 runs 13 residues. The V end lost 4 bases, the J end lost 1 base, and 7 bases lay between the germline ends. Here the CDR3 reads CASSWESNTEAFF. The CDR3 coding sequence is TGTGCCAGCAGCTGGGAGTCGAACACTGAAGCTTTCTTT.

In this sample, this clone turned up a few times. V gene TRBV2 combines with J gene TRBJ2-2; no reliable D call. CDR3 length: 13 amino acids. With 5 bases removed from V and 6 bases from J, the gap between germline ends came to 10 bases. The V gene's germline CDR1 is SNHLY and CDR2 FYNNEI. The CDR3 loop is CASSYSRPGELFF. CDR3 bases: TGTGCCAGCAGTTACTCTAGGCCCGGGGAGCTGTTTTTT.

The chain employs TRBV19 and TRBJ1-2; 9 nucleotides line up with TRBD1. The germline V gene has CDR1 LNHDA and CDR2 SQIVND (reference sequence). The trim removed 7 bases at V and 4 bases at J, leaving 4 bases unmatched. The CDR3 totals 13 residues. In nucleotides, the CDR3 is TGTGCCAGTAAAGAACAGGGGGCCTATGGCTACACCTTC. Its translation is CASKEQGAYGYTF.

This clone was seen just once. This chain links TRBV3-1 (or the pseudogene TRBV3-2) with TRBJ1-3; 8 bases match TRBD1. Germline loops: CDR1 LGHDT, CDR2 YNNKEL (reference sequence). Unmatched junction bases numbered 5, after V lost 3 bases and J lost 1 base. This CDR3 region has 16 residues. In DNA, the CDR3 is TGTGCCAGCAGCCAGGCCGACAGGGGATCTGGAAACACCATATATTTT. It translates to CASSQADRGSGNTIYF.

The V gene is TRBV5-4, the J gene TRBJ1-4; 10 positions agree with TRBD1. Losses at the gene ends were 0 bases for V and 3 bases for J; bases not matched to a gene: 5. Looked up from germline, CDR1 is SGHNT and CDR2 is YYREEE (reference sequence). The CDR3 spans 17 residues. CDR3 loop: CASSLGLGTGANEKLFF. The DNA of the CDR3 is TGTGCCAGCAGCTTGGGCCTCGGGACAGGGGCTAATGAAAAACTGTTTTTT.

The chain uses TRBV6-5 and TRBJ2-3, with D possibly matching TRBD1 (5 bases). This CDR3 contains 15 residues. Trimming cost V 2 bases and J 2 bases, with 11 bases left between them. Per the germline V gene, CDR1 is MNHEY and CDR2 is SVGAGI. CDR3 in amino acids: CASSYDKGFTDTQYF. CDR3 DNA: TGTGCCAGCAGTTACGATAAGGGGTTCACAGATACGCAGTATTTT.

This chain connects TRBV3-1 (or the pseudogene TRBV3-2) to TRBJ2-3; the D gene is possibly TRBD2 (7 bases). The CDR3 is 16 residues long. Trimming removed 4 bases at V and 2 bases at J, with 16 bases between. CDR1 and CDR2 from the germline V gene are LGHDT and YNNKEL (reference sequence). The CDR3 bases are TGTGCCAGCAGCCCAGGATGGGGGGGGGCCACAGATACGCAGTATTTT. Protein: CASSPGWGGATDTQYF.

This clone was seen only once. The rearrangement links TRBV4-2 to TRBJ2-1, with 11 bases that match TRBD2. The CDR3 covers 16 residues. Trimming cost V 1 base and J 7 bases; bases outside gene matches: 6. CDR1 is LGHNA, CDR2 YNFKEQ, per germline. The CDR3 DNA reads TGTGCCAGCAGCCAAGTTAGCGGGGGGGCCGGGAATGAGCAGTTCTTC. Translating gives CASSQVSGGAGNEQFF.

This clone has just one count. The rearrangement links TRBV6-5 to TRBJ2-5; TRBD1 matches 9 bases. Germline loops: CDR1 MNHEY, CDR2 SVGAGI. V lost 8 bases to trimming and J lost 5 bases; unmatched junction nucleotides: 12. The CDR3 contains 15 residues. CDR3 DNA: TGTGCCAGCGAAGTCCGGACAGGGGTTGGGGAGACCCAGTACTTC. Its protein is CASEVRTGVGETQYF.

The chain recombines TRBV4-2 with TRBJ2-7, with TRBD2 matching 10 bases. CDR1 LGHNA and CDR2 YNFKEQ come from the germline V gene. V was pared by 1 base and J by 0 bases, with 3 bases of the junction left unmatched. CDR3 length: 16 residues. This chain's CDR3 is CASSQGVAGGSYEQYF. CDR3 sequence (DNA): TGTGCCAGCAGCCAAGGGGTAGCGGGGGGCTCCTACGAGCAGTACTTC.

The rearrangement links TRBV19 to TRBJ2-7; a possible D gene is TRBD1 (5 bases). The germline V and J ends were trimmed by 3 bases and 4 bases, with 16 bases remaining between them. The CDR3 contains 15 residues. The germline CDR1 and CDR2 sequences are LNHDA and SQIVND (reference sequence). CDR3 DNA sequence: TGTGCCAGTAGTATCGAGCTAGGGGTAAAATACGAGCAGTACTTC. It translates to CASSIELGVKYEQYF.

The gene calls are TRBV2 and TRBJ2-3, with D perhaps TRBD2 (5 bases). From germline, CDR1 is SNHLY and CDR2 FYNNEI. The CDR3 spans 14 residues. Trimming removed 6 bases at V and 0 bases at J, with 10 bases between. Here the CDR3 DNA reads TGTGCCAGCAGGAGGGCCCTGAGCACAGATACGCAGTATTTT. Its translation: CASRRALSTDTQYF.

The chain has TRBV4-1 and TRBJ2-3, with TRBD1 as a possible D gene (6 bases). The length of the CDR3 is 14 residues. The germline gives CDR1 MGHRA, CDR2 YSYEKL. V lost 0 bases and J lost 5, with 9 bases in between. This CDR3 reads CASSQEVGGDTQYF. In nucleotides, the CDR3 is TGCGCCAGCAGCCAAGAGGTAGGGGGAGATACGCAGTATTTT.

V and J are TRBV6-2 or TRBV6-3 and TRBJ2-7; 8 nucleotides line up with TRBD1. CDR3 length: 13 amino acids. The V gene's germline CDR1 is MNHEY and CDR2 SVGEGT. The V and J ends lost 4 bases and 5 bases, in that order; junction bases with no gene match: 4. CDR3 nucleotides: TGTGCCAGCAGTTGGACAGGGAACAACGAGCAGTACTTC. Translated, it gives CASSWTGNNEQYF.

Here the CDR3 reads CSAPTSDEQYF. CDR3 nucleotides: TGCAGTGCCCCGACTAGCGACGAGCAGTACTTC. This sequence joins TRBV20-1 and TRBJ2-7, with 8 bases lining up with TRBD2. CDR3 length: 11 residues. Germline CDR1 and CDR2: DFQATT and SNEGSKA (reference sequence). J gave up 5 bases and V 6 bases, and 3 bases lay outside the gene matches.

This chain links TRBV28 with TRBJ2-2; D is unresolved. The V gene lost 10 bases and the J gene lost 5 bases, with 17 bases spanning the gap. The CDR3 runs 14 residues. The V gene's germline CDR1 is MDHEN and CDR2 SYDVKM. For the CDR3, the DNA is TGTGCCACAAGGTCGGTAGGCAGGACCGGGGAGCTGTTTTTT. This gives the protein CATRSVGRTGELFF.

The chain employs TRBV7-8 and TRBJ2-1; D remains unclear. The CDR3 has 15 amino acids. Germline CDR1 and CDR2: SGHVS and FQNEAQ. Trimming stripped 6 bases from V and 10 bases from J, with 22 bases between. In DNA, the CDR3 is TGTGCCAGCAGTCATTTCCGGGTCCCCAATGGGGAGCAGTTCTTC. Translating it yields CASSHFRVPNGEQFF.

The rearrangement links TRBV5-1 to TRBJ1-1; tentatively, D is TRBD1 (6 bases). The V end was cut by 4 bases, the J end by 5 bases, with 24 bases between. Germline CDR1 and CDR2: SGHRS and YFSETQ. The CDR3 has 17 residues. The CDR3 spells CASSRDTVRGLGTEAFF. CDR3 in DNA: TGCGCCAGCAGCCGGGATACTGTCAGGGGCTTGGGAACTGAAGCTTTCTTT. The full variable domain, completed using reference TRBV5-1 and TRBJ1-1, is KAGVTQTPRYLIKTRGQQVTLSCSPISGHRSVSWYQQTPGQGLQFLFEYFSETQRNKGNFPGRFSGRQFSNSRSEMNVSTLELGDSALYLCASSRDTVRGLGTEAFFGQGTRLTVV.

The chain uses TRBV19 and TRBJ1-3; D not certain. CDR3 size: 14 residues. The V gene lost 2 bases and the J gene lost 4 bases, with 9 bases spanning the gap. The germline V gene has CDR1 LNHDA and CDR2 SQIVND (reference sequence). CDR3 nucleotides: TGTGCCAGTAGTATATGGGCAAGCGGAAACACCATATATTTT. It codes for CASSIWASGNTIYF.

This clone appeared once. The rearrangement joins TRBV6-5 to TRBJ2-2; 8 bases are a match to TRBD1. V dropped 4 bases and J dropped 5; count of bases not matched to a gene: 6. The CDR3 has 15 residues. Germline assignment: CDR1 MNHEY and CDR2 SVGAGI. CDR3 DNA sequence: TGTGCCAGCAGTTCCGACAGGGGAAATACCGGGGAGCTGTTTTTT. This codes for CASSSDRGNTGELFF.

The genes are TRBV6-6 and TRBJ2-7, with D tentatively TRBD2 (7 bases). The germline CDR1 and CDR2 sequences are MNHNY and SVGAGI (reference sequence). V was pared by 2 bases and J by 7 bases, with 12 bases between. This CDR3 comprises 13 residues. The CDR3 protein is CASSYAGAGEQYF. CDR3 in DNA: TGTGCCAGCAGTTACGCGGGGGCGGGTGAGCAGTACTTC.

DNA of the CDR3: TGTGCCAGCAGCCACCAGCGGGGCCAAGAGACCCAGTACTTC. Translating gives CASSHQRGQETQYF. The rearrangement joins TRBV7-2 to TRBJ2-5; 7 nucleotides line up with TRBD2. The germline CDR1 and CDR2 sequences are SGHTA and FQGNSA. Losses at the gene ends were 5 bases for V and 1 base for J; bases not matched to a gene: 4. The CDR3 runs 14 residues.

This chain uses TRBV7-2 with TRBJ2-4; D may be TRBD2 (6 bases). V was pared by 2 bases and J by 3 bases, with 17 bases between. CDR1 and CDR2 from the germline V gene are SGHTA and FQGNSA. The CDR3 sequence is 17 residues long. The CDR3 coding sequence is TGTGCCAGCAGCTTACTGGGCGGGTGGGGAGGCAAAAACATTCAGTACTTC. Its protein is CASSLLGGWGGKNIQYF.

The rearrangement uses TRBV25-1 and TRBJ1-5, with unresolved D. Trimming took off 5 bases at V and 0 bases at J, with 8 bases between the two ends. Germline values: CDR1 MGHDK, CDR2 SYGVNS. The CDR3 runs 14 residues. The CDR3 DNA sequence: TGTGCCAGCAGTATGCGGAATAGCAATCAGCCCCAGCATTTT. Protein: CASSMRNSNQPQHF.

The chain joins TRBV5-4 to TRBJ2-7, with D unclear. Germline V CDR1 and CDR2: SGHNT, YYREEE (reference sequence). Trimming took off 8 bases at V and 6 bases at J, with 15 bases between the two ends. The CDR3 totals 12 residues. For the CDR3, the DNA is TGTGCCAGACTAATTCCCCCACGCGAGCAGTACTTC. This sequence encodes CARLIPPREQYF.